These 19 T cell receptor beta chains came from one sample sequenced in a study of shared clonotypes between healthy human individuals (dated by TCRdb to the early 2020s). Libraries were prepared through the immunoSEQ multiplex PCR assay. The clones in this table, taken by TCRdb from immuneACCESS, are in-frame only. Not every clone is retained; where verified, under half of the shortfall comes from an unresolved V gene, and the cause of the rest is unknown. Present in this sample are 2 million to 2.5 million clones, less than 95% of which were seen just once. In total, the top ten clones hold 0.3% to 0.4% of the sample. The material sequenced was naive CD4+ T cells from PBMCs. The cell subset or site label here, explained by the study, means: CD45RA+ positively selected. The source is a man aged 18 to 30 in good health. Some clones in this sample may be carry-over from other donors' samples.

The CDR3 is CASSPGQGDWDYGYTF. CDR3 sequence (DNA): TGTGCCAGCTCACCGGGACAGGGGGATTGGGACTATGGCTACACCTTC. The chain couples TRBV18 to TRBJ1-2, with 11 nucleotides matching TRBD1. Losses at the gene ends were 3 bases for V and 3 bases for J; bases not matched to a gene: 6. Germline assignment: CDR1 KGHSH and CDR2 LQKENI. The CDR3 covers 16 residues.

J is TRBJ2-3 and V is TRBV30, with D unclear. Germline assignment: CDR1 GTSNPN and CDR2 SVGIG (reference sequence). CDR3 length: 14 residues. The V end lost 2 bases, the J end lost 1 base, and 10 bases lay between the germline ends. CDR3 bases: TGTGCCTGGAGTTCGAACAGACGCACAGATACGCAGTATTTT. It yields the protein CAWSSNRRTDTQYF.

The chain is built from TRBV6-6 and TRBJ1-1; D perhaps matches TRBD1 (6 bases). V gave up 5 bases and J gave up 0 bases, with 13 bases separating them. Per germline, CDR1 MNHNY and CDR2 SVGAGI (reference sequence). The CDR3 totals 15 residues. DNA of the CDR3: TGTGCCAGCAGTCCCCAGGGGCACCTGAACACTGAAGCTTTCTTT. This sequence encodes CASSPQGHLNTEAFF.

The V call is TRBV7-9, the J call TRBJ1-1; 10 bases match TRBD1. V was clipped by 2 bases and J by 4 bases; unmatched bases: 10. Germline CDR1 SEHNR, CDR2 FQNEAQ (reference sequence). The CDR3 sequence is 17 residues long. The CDR3 loop reads CASSLPGQGWSGTEAFF. The CDR3 nucleotides are TGTGCCAGCAGCTTACCGGGACAGGGGTGGTCGGGCACTGAAGCTTTCTTT. The entire variable domain, with the rest obtained from reference TRBV7-9 and TRBJ1-1, is as follows: DTGVSQNPRHKITKRGQNVTFRCDPISEHNRLYWYRQTLGQGPEFLTYFQNEAQLEKSRLLSDRFSAERPKGSFSTLEIQRTEQGDSAMYLCASSLPGQGWSGTEAFFGQGTRLTVV.

This clone showed up just a few times. V is TRBV4-1 and J is TRBJ1-2; no clear D. The V end was cut by 3 bases, the J end by 3 bases, with 8 bases between. The length of the CDR3 is 13 residues. Per germline, CDR1 MGHRA and CDR2 YSYEKL. The CDR3 spells CASSHIKDYGYTF. Written as DNA, the CDR3 is TGCGCCAGCAGCCATATCAAGGACTATGGCTACACCTTC.

The chain carries TRBV7-2 and TRBJ2-2, with TRBD1 identical over 8 bases. CDR1 and CDR2 (germline): SGHTA, FQGNSA. The trim removed 4 bases at V and 5 bases at J, leaving 6 bases unmatched. The CDR3 consists of 15 residues. The CDR3 DNA reads as TGTGCCAGCAGCTCTCAGGGGGCGTCTACCGGGGAGCTGTTTTTT. Protein sequence: CASSSQGASTGELFF. Full variable domain (missing parts from reference TRBV7-2 and TRBJ2-2): GAGVSQSPSNKVTEKGKDVELRCDPISGHTALYWYRQSLGQGLEFLIYFQGNSAPDKSGLPSDRFSAERTGGSVSTLTIQRTQQEDSAVYLCASSSQGASTGELFFGEGSRLTVL.

J is TRBJ1-5 and V is TRBV28, with D unclear. The CDR3 consists of 13 residues. The ends were cut back, 6 bases at V and 4 bases at J, with 10 bases in the middle. Germline V gene lookup returns CDR1 MDHEN and CDR2 SYDVKM. As DNA, the CDR3 is TGTGCCAGCAGATTTGACTATAATCAGCCCCAGCATTTT. It encodes CASRFDYNQPQHF.

This sequence joins TRBV11-3 and TRBJ1-1; possibly TRBD1 for D (6 bases). Germline V lookup: CDR1 SGHNT, CDR2 YENEEA. The V end was cut by 5 bases, the J end by 10 bases, with 17 bases between. CDR3 size: 13 residues. In nucleotides, the CDR3 is TGTGCCAGCAGCCAAGGGGACAAACTGATAGCTTTCTTT. It translates to CASSQGDKLIAFF.

This clone showed up just once. The chain recombines TRBV5-4 with TRBJ2-5; no reliable D call. The CDR3 is 13 residues long. Germline CDR1 is SGHNT and CDR2 is YYREEE (reference sequence). V dropped 2 bases and J dropped 5 bases, with 10 bases sitting between them. DNA of the CDR3: TGTGCCAGCAGCTTTTTTGGCGATGAGACCCAGTACTTC. This sequence encodes CASSFFGDETQYF.

The genes are TRBV28 and TRBJ1-5; 7 bases map to TRBD1. Germline V CDR1 and CDR2: MDHEN, SYDVKM. The V segment lost 6 bases and the J segment 1 base; nucleotides outside the gene matches: 6. The CDR3 extends over 15 amino acids. CDR3 residues: CASRPDRASNQPQHF. DNA for the CDR3: TGTGCCAGCAGACCCGACAGGGCAAGCAATCAGCCCCAGCATTTT. The variable domain in full, completed from reference TRBV28 and TRBJ1-5, reads DVKVTQSSRYLVKRTGEKVFLECVQDMDHENMFWYRQDPGLGLRLIYFSYDVKMKEKGDIPEGYSVSREKKERFSLILESASTNQTSMYLCASRPDRASNQPQHFGDGTRLSIL.

CDR3: CASSERGVGNQPQHF. In DNA form, the CDR3 reads TGTGCCAGCAGTGAACGGGGTGTAGGCAATCAGCCCCAGCATTTT. The chain couples TRBV2 to TRBJ1-5, with D unresolved. The CDR3 is 15 amino acids. Per germline, CDR1 SNHLY and CDR2 FYNNEI. V lost 2 bases and J lost 2, with 10 bases in between.

The chain carries TRBV27 and TRBJ2-7, with TRBD2 matching 10 bases. Per germline, CDR1 MNHEY and CDR2 SMNVEV (reference sequence). This CDR3 spans 15 amino acids. V trimming: 4 bases; J trimming: 4 bases; junction bases outside the gene matches: 7. This CDR3 is CASSSYGTSEYEQYF. For the CDR3, the DNA is TGTGCCAGCAGTTCCTACGGGACTAGCGAATACGAGCAGTACTTC.

A note on this clone: Distinct nucleotide sequences in the sample also encode this CDR3. V usage is TRBV29-1 and J usage is TRBJ2-5, with a possible D match to TRBD1 (5 bases). This CDR3 has 12 residues. Trimming cost V 3 bases and J 3 bases, with 8 bases left between them. Per the germline V gene, CDR1 is SQVTM and CDR2 is ANQGSEA. In nucleotides, the CDR3 is TGCAGCGTTGAGGGCAGGGAAGAGACCCAGTACTTC. Protein: CSVEGREETQYF.

V usage is TRBV28 and J usage is TRBJ1-4; 8 bases line up with TRBD1. J lost 8 bases, V lost 2 bases, and 10 bases had no gene match. Germline assignment: CDR1 MDHEN and CDR2 SYDVKM. The CDR3 spans 16 residues. CDR3 nucleotides: TGTGCCAGCAGTTTAACCGGGACAGGCACACCAGAAAAACTGTTTTTT. This translates into CASSLTGTGTPEKLFF.

The J gene is TRBJ1-4, the V gene TRBV5-4; 11 nucleotides align to TRBD1. V shed 7 bases and J 4 bases; nucleotides not matched to a gene: 3. The CDR3 is 14 residues long. Germline V lookup: CDR1 SGHNT, CDR2 YYREEE (reference sequence). The CDR3 bases are TGTGCCAGCGGACAGGGGGCCCTTAATGAAAAACTGTTTTTT. This sequence encodes CASGQGALNEKLFF.

As concerns this clone: This sample also contains other DNA sequences that code for the same CDR3. The CDR3 DNA reads as TGTGCCAGCTCACCATCAGAAAATCAGCCCCAGCATTTT. This sequence encodes CASSPSENQPQHF. The V gene is TRBV18, the J gene TRBJ1-5, with D unresolved. V was shortened by 2 bases and J by 4 bases, with 6 bases between the two germline ends. The CDR3 length is 13 residues. The germline V gene has CDR1 KGHSH and CDR2 LQKENI.

This chain connects TRBV7-2 to TRBJ1-2, with 7 bases aligning to TRBD1. Germline V lookup: CDR1 SGHTA, CDR2 FQGNSA. The CDR3 has 13 amino acids. V was pared by 3 bases and J by 6 bases, with 4 bases of the junction left unmatched. The CDR3 is CASSFPDRDGYTF. For the CDR3, the DNA is TGTGCCAGCAGCTTCCCCGACAGGGATGGCTACACCTTC.

The chain couples TRBV28 to TRBJ1-2; a possible D gene is TRBD1 (5 bases). Trimming shortened V by 8 bases and J by 2 bases, and 21 bases separated the two germline ends. There are 16 residues in the CDR3. The germline CDR1 and CDR2 sequences are MDHEN and SYDVKM. CDR3 protein: CASRPRRGDENYGYTF. Here the CDR3 DNA reads TGTGCCAGCCGACCCCGGCGGGGGGATGAGAACTATGGCTACACCTTC.

V and J are TRBV19 and TRBJ2-7; TRBD1 aligns across 9 bases. The CDR3 runs 14 residues. Germline V CDR1 and CDR2: LNHDA, SQIVND (reference sequence). V was clipped by 3 bases and J by 3 bases; unmatched bases: 3. The CDR3 reads CASSMRTGDYEQYF. The CDR3 DNA sequence: TGTGCCAGTAGTATGCGGACAGGGGACTACGAGCAGTACTTC.